This TCR beta chain is drawn from a study of T cell changes during pregnancy in multiple sclerosis. Trimming cost V 4 bases and J 4 bases, with 16 bases left between them. The CDR3 consists of 15 residues. CDR1 is MGHRA and CDR2 is YSYEKL in the germline V gene. Generated by immunoSEQ multiplex PCR, the TCRdb table keeps only in-frame clones and is missing some. This table holds 40,000 or so clones, roughly nine tenths found once. The starting material was CD4+ T cells from peripheral blood mononuclear cells, obtained in the first trimester of pregnancy. The sequence was obtained from a female donor with multiple sclerosis, enrolled in a pregnancy study. The V and J genes are TRBV4-1 and TRBJ2-5; maybe TRBD1 (5 bases). Written as DNA, the CDR3 is TGCGCCAGCAGCCCAAGATCAGGGTCAGCAGAGACCCAGTACTTC. This codes for CASSPRSGSAETQYF.